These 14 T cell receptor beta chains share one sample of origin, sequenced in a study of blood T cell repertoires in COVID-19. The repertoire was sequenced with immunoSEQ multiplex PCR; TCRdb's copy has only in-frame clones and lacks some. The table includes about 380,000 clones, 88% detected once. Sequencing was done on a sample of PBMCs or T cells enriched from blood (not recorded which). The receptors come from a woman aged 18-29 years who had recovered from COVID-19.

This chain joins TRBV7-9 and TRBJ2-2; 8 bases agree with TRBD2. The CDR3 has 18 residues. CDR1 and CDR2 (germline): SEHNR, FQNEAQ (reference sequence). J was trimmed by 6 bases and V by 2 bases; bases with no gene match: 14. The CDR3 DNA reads TGTGCCAGCAGCTTATCGACTAGCGCGGGATTTCTCGCCGGGGAGCTGTTTTTT. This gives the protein CASSLSTSAGFLAGELFF.

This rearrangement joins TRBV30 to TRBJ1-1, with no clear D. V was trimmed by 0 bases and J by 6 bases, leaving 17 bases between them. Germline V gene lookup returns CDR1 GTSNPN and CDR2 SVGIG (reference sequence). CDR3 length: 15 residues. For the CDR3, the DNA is TGTGCCTGGAGTGTAGGTCCGACTCCGGTCCCTGAAGCTTTCTTT. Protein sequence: CAWSVGPTPVPEAFF.

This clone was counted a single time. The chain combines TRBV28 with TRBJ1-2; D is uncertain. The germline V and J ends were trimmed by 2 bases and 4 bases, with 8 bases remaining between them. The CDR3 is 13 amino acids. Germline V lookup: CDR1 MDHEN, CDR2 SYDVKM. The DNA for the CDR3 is TGTGCCAGCAGTTTACAGGCAATCTATGGCTACACCTTC. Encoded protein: CASSLQAIYGYTF.

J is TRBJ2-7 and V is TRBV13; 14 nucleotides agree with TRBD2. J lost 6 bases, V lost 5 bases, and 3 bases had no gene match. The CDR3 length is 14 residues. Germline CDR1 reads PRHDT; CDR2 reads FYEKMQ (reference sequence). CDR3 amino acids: CASSVGLAGGEQYF. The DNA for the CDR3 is TGTGCCAGCAGCGTCGGACTAGCGGGGGGCGAGCAGTACTTC.

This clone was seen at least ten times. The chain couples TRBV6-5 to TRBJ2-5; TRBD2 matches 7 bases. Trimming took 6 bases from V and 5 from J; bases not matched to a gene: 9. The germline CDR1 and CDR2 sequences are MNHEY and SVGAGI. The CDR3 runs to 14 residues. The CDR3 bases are TGTGCCAGCAGGGACGGGGGGACCGTGGAGACCCAGTACTTC. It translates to CASRDGGTVETQYF.

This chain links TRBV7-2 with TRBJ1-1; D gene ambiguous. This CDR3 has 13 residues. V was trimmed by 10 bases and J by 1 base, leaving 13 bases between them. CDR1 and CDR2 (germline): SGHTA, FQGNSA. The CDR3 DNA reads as TGTGCCACCGTAGCCTTTCCGAACACTGAAGCTTTCTTT. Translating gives CATVAFPNTEAFF.

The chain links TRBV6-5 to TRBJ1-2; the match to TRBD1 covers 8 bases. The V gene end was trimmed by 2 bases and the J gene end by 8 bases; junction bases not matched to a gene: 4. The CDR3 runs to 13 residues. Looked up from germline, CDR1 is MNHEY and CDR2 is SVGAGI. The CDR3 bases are TGTGCCAGCAGTTACCCACAGGGGGACGGCTACACCTTC. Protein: CASSYPQGDGYTF.

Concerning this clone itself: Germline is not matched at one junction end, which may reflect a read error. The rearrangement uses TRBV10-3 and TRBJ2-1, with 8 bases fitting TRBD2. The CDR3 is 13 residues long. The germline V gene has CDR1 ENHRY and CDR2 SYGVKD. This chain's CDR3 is CAISDIDAGGQLF. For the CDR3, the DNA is TGTGCCATCAGTGATATTGATGCGGGGGGCCAACTCTTC.

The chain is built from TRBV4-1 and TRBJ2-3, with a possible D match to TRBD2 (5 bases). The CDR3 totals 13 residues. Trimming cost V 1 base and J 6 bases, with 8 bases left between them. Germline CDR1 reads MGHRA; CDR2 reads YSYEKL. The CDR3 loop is CASSQVARDTQYF. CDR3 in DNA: TGCGCCAGCAGCCAAGTAGCGCGGGATACGCAGTATTTT.

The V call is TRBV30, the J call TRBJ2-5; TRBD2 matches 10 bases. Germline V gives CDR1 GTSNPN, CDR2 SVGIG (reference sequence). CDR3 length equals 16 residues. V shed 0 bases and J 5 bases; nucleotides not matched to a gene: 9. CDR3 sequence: CAWSVRVAGGVETQYF. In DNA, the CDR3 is TGTGCCTGGAGTGTACGGGTAGCGGGGGGCGTCGAGACCCAGTACTTC.

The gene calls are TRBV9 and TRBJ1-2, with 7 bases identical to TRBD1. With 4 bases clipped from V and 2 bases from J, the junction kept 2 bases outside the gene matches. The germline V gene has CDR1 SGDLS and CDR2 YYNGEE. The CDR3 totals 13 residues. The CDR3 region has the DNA TGTGCCAGCAGCCCGGACAGGAACTATGGCTACACCTTC. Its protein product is CASSPDRNYGYTF.

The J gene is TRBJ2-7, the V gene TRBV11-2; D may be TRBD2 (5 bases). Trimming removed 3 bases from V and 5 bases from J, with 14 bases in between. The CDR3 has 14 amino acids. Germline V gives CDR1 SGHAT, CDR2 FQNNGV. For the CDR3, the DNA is TGTGCCAGCAGCTTGCGTGTCAGGACTCACGAGCAGTACTTC. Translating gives CASSLRVRTHEQYF. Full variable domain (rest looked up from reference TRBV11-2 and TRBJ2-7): EAGVAQSPRYKIIEKRQSVAFWCNPISGHATLYWYQQILGQGPKLLIQFQNNGVVDDSQLPKDRFSAERLKGVDSTLKIQPAKLEDSAVYLCASSLRVRTHEQYFGPGTRLTVT.

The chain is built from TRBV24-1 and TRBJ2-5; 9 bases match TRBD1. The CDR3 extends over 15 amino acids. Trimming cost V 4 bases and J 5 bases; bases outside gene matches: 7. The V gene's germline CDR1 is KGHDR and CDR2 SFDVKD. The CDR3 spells CATSDLTGGSETQYF. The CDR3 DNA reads TGTGCCACCAGTGACCTCACAGGGGGCTCGGAGACCCAGTACTTC.

CDR3 region: CASSLGSYGGYTF. The CDR3 bases are TGTGCCAGCAGCTTAGGCAGTTATGGCGGCTACACCTTC. The chain joins TRBV7-2 to TRBJ1-2; no clear D gene. The V end lost 1 base, the J end lost 8 bases, and 11 bases lay between the germline ends. The CDR3 is 13 amino acids. Germline values: CDR1 SGHTA, CDR2 FQGNSA.